The entry below describes one T cell receptor (beta chain). As yet, its antigen is unknown. The CDR3 loop spans 14 amino acids. Germline CDR1 DFQATT, CDR2 SNEGSKA (reference sequence). This record comes from a study of T cells expressing NK-cell markers. Study at large: HCMV serostatus: most of the eight sequenced donors positive, one negative. Findings of the study overall: The same clonotypes also predominated in the CD3+CD56-NKG2C+ fraction of several donors.

TCRdb reprocessed the 5' RACE reads and stores each CDR3 protein as one record, lacking DNA. The listing records some 440,000 distinct CDR3 sequences. The sequenced sample consisted of blood T cells: a sorted CD56 or NKG2C T cell subset, CD4+ or CD8+ T cells, or bulk PBMC T cells (not recorded which). The TCR sequence derives from a woman aged 50 to 60 in good health. The V gene is TRBV20-1, the J gene TRBJ1-4. This CDR3 reads CSARGRGIGGKLFF.